This T cell receptor (beta chain) was captured in a study of shared clonotypes between healthy human individuals. Overall study: Donor composition was two women and a few men, aged 18 to 49. Study-level points and caveats: Non-shared clonotypes were found to have lower generation probabilities than the clonotypes that were shared by all four of the sorted-subset donors.

A note on this clone: Its target is unknown.

Generated by immunoSEQ multiplex PCR, the TCRdb table keeps only in-frame clones and is missing some. This sample carries millions of clones, more than 80% of them seen once, and the ten largest clones take around 0.14%. The germline CDR1 and CDR2 sequences are GTSNPN and SVGIG (reference sequence). CDR3 length: 14 amino acids. Losses at the gene ends were 2 bases for V and 5 bases for J; bases not matched to a gene: 6. Sample: naive CD4+ T cells sorted from blood. As for subset: CD45RA+ positively selected. J is TRBJ2-3 and V is TRBV30, with 8 bases matching TRBD1. The sequence derives from a man younger than 30 in good health. The CDR3 here is CAWSKMTGVDTQYF. The CDR3 DNA is TGTGCCTGGAGTAAGATGACAGGGGTAGATACGCAGTATTTT.